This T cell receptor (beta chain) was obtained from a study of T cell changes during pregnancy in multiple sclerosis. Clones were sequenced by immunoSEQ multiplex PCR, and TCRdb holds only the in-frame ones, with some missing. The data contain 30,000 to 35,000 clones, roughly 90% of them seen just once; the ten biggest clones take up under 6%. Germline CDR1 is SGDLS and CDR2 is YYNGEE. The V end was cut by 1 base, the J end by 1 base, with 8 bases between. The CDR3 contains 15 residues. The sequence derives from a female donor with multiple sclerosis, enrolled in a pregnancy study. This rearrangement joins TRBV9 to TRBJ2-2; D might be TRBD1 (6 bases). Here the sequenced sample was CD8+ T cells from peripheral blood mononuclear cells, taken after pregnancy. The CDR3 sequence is CASSVQGRNTGELFF. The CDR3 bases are TGTGCCAGCAGCGTACAGGGGAGGAACACCGGGGAGCTGTTTTTT.